This T cell receptor (beta chain) comes out of a study of early T cells in non-severe SARS-CoV-2 infection. Unique molecular identifier tags were affixed to discrete cDNA molecules. Each CDR3 protein gets one entry after TCRdb re-called the 5' RACE reads with MiXCR. The repertoire consists of some 58,000 distinct CDR3 sequences, with roughly 10% occurring once and the leading ten covering roughly 3%. The sample holds a few counts of this clonotype. The CDR3 is 16 residues long. V was pared by 4 bases and J by 5 bases, with 21 bases between. Germline CDR1 is SGHTA and CDR2 is FQGNSA. The chain employs TRBV7-2 and TRBJ2-7; no reliable D call. The origin of this receptor is an adult who was a healthcare worker with PCR-confirmed SARS-CoV-2 infection or an uninfected control (not recorded which). The sample in question was whole blood, obtained at baseline. The CDR3 protein is CASSSIPAVSTHEQYF. The CDR3, as DNA: TGTGCCAGCAGCTCCATCCCTGCCGTCTCCACCCACGAGCAGTACTTC. The full variable domain, with the rest looked up from reference TRBV7-2 and TRBJ2-7, is GAGVSQSPSNKVTEKGKDVELRCDPISGHTALYWYRQSLGQGLEFLIYFQGNSAPDKSGLPSDRFSAERTGGSVSTLTIQRTQQEDSAVYLCASSSIPAVSTHEQYFGPGTRLTVT.